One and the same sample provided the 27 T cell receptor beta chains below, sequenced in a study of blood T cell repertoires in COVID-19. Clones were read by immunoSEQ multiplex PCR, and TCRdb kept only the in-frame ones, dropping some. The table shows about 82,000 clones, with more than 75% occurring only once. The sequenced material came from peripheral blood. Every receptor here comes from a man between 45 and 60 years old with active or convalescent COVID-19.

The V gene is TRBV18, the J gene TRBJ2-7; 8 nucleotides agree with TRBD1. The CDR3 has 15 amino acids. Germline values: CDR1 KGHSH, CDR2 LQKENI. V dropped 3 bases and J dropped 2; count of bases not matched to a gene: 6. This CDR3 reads CASSPGQGGAYEQYF. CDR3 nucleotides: TGTGCCAGCTCACCTGGACAGGGTGGCGCCTACGAGCAGTACTTC.

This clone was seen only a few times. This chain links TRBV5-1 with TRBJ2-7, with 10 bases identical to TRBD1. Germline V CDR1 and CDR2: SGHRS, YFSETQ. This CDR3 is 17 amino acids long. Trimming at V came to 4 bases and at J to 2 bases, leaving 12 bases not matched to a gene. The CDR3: CASSRPGQGNSPYEQYF. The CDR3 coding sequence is TGCGCCAGCAGCAGACCGGGACAGGGGAATTCCCCCTACGAGCAGTACTTC.

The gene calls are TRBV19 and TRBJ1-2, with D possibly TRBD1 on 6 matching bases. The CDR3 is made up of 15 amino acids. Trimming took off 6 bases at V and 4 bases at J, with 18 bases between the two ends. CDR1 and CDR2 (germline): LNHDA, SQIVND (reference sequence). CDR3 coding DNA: TGTGCCAGTAGCGAGCAGTCCAGGGGCGGCTATGGCTACACCTTC. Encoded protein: CASSEQSRGGYGYTF.

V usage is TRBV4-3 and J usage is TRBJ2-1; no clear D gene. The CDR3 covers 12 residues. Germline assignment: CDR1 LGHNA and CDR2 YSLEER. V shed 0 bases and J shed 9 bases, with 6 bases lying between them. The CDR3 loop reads CASSQDTSEQFF. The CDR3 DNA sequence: TGCGCCAGCAGCCAAGATACGAGTGAGCAGTTCTTC.

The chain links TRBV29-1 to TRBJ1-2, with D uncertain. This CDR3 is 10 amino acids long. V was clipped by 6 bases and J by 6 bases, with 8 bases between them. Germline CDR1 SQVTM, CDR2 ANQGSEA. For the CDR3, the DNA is TGCAGCGTCCCGGTAAATGGCTACACCTTC. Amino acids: CSVPVNGYTF.

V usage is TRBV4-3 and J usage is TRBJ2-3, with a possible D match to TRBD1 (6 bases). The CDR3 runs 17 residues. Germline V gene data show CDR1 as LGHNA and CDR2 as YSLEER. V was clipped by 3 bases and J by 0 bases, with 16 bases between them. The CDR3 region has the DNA TGCGCCAGCAGCCATGGAACAGGGCGGACTAGCACAGATACGCAGTATTTT. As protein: CASSHGTGRTSTDTQYF.

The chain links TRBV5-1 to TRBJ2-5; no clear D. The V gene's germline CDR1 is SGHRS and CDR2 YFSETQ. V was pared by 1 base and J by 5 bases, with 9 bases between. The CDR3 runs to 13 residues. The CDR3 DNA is TGCGCCAGCAGCTTGTATTCCGGTGAGACCCAGTACTTC. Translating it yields CASSLYSGETQYF.

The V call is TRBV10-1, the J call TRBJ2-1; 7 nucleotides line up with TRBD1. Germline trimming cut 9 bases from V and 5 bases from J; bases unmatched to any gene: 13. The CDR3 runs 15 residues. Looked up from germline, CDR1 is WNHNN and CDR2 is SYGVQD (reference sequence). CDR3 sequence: CASSSRQGENNEQFF. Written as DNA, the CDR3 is TGCGCCAGTTCATCCAGACAGGGAGAAAACAATGAGCAGTTCTTC.

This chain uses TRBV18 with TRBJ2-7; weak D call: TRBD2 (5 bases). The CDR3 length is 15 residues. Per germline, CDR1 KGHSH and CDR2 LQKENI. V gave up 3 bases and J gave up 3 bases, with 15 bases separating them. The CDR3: CASSPSSSGSYEQYF. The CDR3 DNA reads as TGTGCCAGCTCACCTTCTTCCAGCGGAAGCTACGAGCAGTACTTC.

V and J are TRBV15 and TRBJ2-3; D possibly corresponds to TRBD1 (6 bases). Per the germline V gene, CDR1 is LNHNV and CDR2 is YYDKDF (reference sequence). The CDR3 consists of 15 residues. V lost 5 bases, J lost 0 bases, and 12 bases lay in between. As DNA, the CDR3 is TGTGCCACCAGCTCCGCCAGGGGTAGCACAGATACGCAGTATTTT. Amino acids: CATSSARGSTDTQYF. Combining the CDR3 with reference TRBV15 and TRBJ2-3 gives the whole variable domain DAMVIQNPRYQVTQFGKPVTLSCSQTLNHNVMYWYQQKSSQAPKLLFHYYDKDFNNEADTPDNFQSRRPNTSFCFLDIRSPGLGDTAMYLCATSSARGSTDTQYFGPGTRLTVL.

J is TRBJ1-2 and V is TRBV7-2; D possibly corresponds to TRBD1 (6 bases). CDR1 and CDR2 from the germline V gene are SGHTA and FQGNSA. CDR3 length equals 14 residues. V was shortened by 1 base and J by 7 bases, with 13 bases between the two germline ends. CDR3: CASSLEGRGGGYTF. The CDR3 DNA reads TGTGCCAGCAGCTTAGAGGGCAGGGGCGGTGGCTACACCTTC.

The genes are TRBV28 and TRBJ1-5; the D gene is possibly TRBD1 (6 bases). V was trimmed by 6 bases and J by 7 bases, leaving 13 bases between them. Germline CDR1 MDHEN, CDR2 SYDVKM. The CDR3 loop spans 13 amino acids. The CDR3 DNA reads TGTGCCAGCAGCGCGGGGGGGCACCAGCCCCAGCATTTT. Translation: CASSAGGHQPQHF.

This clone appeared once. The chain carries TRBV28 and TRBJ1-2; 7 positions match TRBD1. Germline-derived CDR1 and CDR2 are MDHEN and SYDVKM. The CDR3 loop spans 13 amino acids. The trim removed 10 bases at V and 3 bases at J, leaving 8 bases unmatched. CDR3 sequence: CATTGAADYGYTF. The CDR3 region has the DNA TGTGCCACCACAGGGGCAGCGGACTATGGCTACACCTTC.

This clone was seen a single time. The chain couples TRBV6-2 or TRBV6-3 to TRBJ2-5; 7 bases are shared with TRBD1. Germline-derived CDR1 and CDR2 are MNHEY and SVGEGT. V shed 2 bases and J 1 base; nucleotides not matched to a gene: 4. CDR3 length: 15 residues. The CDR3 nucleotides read TGTGCCAGCAGTTACGACAGGGTGGCCCAAGAGACCCAGTACTTC. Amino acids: CASSYDRVAQETQYF.

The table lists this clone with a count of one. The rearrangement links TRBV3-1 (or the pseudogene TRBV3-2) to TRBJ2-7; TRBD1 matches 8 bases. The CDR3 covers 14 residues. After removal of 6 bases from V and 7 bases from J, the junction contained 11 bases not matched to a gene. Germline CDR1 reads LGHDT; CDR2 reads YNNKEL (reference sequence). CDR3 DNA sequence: TGTGCCAGCAGTCGGACAGGGCCCTTCGGGGAGCAGTACTTC. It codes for CASSRTGPFGEQYF.

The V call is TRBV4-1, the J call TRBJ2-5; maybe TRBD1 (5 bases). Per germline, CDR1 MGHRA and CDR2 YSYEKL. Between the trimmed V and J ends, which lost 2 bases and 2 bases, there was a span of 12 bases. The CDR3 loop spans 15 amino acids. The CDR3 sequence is CASSQPDRPQETQYF. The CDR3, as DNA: TGCGCCAGCAGCCAACCCGACAGACCTCAAGAGACCCAGTACTTC.

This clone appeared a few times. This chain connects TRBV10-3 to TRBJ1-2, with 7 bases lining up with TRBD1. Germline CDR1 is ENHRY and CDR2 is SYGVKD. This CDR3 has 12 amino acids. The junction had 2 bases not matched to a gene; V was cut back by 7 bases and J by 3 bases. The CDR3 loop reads CAINGQDYGYTF. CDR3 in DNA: TGTGCCATCAACGGACAGGACTATGGCTACACCTTC.

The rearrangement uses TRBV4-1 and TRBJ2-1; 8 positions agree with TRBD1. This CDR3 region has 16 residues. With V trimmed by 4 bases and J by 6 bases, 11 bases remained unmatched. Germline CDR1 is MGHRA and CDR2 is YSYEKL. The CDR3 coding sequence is TGCGCCAGCAGCCGTATGACACAACAGGGGGGCAATGAGCAGTTCTTC. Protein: CASSRMTQQGGNEQFF.

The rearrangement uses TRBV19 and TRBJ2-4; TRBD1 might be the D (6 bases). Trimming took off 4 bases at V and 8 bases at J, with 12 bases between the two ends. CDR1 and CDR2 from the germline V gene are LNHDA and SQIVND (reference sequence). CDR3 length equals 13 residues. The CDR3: CASSTQGQDIQYF. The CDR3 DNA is TGTGCCAGTAGTACACAGGGCCAGGACATTCAGTACTTC.

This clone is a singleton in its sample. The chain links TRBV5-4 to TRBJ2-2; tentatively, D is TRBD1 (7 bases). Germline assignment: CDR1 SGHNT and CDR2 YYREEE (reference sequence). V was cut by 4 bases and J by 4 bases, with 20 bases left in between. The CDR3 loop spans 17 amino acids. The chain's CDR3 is CASSPITGAGSTGELFF. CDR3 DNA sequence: TGTGCCAGCAGCCCAATTACAGGGGCGGGGAGCACCGGGGAGCTGTTTTTT.

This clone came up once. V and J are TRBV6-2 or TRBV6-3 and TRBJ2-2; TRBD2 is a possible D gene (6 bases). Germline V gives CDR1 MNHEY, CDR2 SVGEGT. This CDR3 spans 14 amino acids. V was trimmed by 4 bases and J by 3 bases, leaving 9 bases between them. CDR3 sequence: CASSLGGYTGELFF. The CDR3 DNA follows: TGTGCCAGCAGTTTGGGAGGTTACACCGGGGAGCTGTTTTTT.

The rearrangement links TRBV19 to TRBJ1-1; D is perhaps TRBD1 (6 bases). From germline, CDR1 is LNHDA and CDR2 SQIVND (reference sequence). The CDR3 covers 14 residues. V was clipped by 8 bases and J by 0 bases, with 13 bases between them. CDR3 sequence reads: CASCQGQLNTEAFF. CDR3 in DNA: TGTGCCAGTTGTCAGGGACAATTGAACACTGAAGCTTTCTTT.

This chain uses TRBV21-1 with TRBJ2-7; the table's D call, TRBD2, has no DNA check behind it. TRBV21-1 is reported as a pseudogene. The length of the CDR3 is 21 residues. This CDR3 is CASSKAKRGLDDGDSQNEQYF. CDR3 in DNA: TGTGCCAGCAGCAAAGCCAAGCGGGGGCTAGACGATGGTGATTCTCAGAACGAGCAGTACTTC.

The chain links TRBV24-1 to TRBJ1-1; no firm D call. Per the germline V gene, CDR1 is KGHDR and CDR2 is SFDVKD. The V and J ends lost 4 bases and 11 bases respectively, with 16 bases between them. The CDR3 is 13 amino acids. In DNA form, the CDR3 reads TGTGCCACCAGTGAAGGAGGGCAGGAAGCCGCTTTCTTT. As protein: CATSEGGQEAAFF.

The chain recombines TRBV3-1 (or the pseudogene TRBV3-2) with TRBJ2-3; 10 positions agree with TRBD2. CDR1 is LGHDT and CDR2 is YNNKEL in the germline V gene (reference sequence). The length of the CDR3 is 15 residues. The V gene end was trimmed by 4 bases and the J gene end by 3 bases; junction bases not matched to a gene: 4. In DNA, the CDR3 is TGTGCCAGCAGCCTTGGACTAGCGGTAACAGATACGCAGTATTTT. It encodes CASSLGLAVTDTQYF.

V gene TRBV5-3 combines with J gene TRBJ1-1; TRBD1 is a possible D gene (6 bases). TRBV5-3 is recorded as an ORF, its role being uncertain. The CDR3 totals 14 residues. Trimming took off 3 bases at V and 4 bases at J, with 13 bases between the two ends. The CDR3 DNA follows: TGTGCCAGAAGCTCGCTTACGACAGGCACTGAAGCTTTCTTT. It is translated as CARSSLTTGTEAFF.

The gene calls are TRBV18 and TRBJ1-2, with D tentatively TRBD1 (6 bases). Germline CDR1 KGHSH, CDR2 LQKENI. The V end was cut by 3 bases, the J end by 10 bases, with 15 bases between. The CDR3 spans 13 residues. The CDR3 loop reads CASSPRDTEDYTF. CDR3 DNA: TGTGCCAGCTCACCCCGGGACACCGAAGACTACACCTTC. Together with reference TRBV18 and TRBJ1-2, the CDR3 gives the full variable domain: NAGVMQNPRHLVRRRGQEARLRCSPMKGHSHVYWYRQLPEEGLKFMVYLQKENIIDESGMPKERFSAEFPKEGPSILRIQQVVRGDSAAYFCASSPRDTEDYTFGSGTRLTVV.